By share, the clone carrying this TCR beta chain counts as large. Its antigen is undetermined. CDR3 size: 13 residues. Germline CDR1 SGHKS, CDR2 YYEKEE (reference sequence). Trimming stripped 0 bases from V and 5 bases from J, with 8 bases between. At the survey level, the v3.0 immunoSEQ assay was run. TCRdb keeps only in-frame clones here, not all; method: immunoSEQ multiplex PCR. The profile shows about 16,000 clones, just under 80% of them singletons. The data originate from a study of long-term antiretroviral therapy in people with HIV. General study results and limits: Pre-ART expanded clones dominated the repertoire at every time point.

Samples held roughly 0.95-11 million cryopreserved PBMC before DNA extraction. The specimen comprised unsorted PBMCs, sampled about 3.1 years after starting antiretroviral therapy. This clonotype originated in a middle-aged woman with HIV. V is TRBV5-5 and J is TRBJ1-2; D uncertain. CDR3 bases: TGTGCCAGCAGCTTGGCGAATTTATATGGCTACACCTTC. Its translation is CASSLANLYGYTF.